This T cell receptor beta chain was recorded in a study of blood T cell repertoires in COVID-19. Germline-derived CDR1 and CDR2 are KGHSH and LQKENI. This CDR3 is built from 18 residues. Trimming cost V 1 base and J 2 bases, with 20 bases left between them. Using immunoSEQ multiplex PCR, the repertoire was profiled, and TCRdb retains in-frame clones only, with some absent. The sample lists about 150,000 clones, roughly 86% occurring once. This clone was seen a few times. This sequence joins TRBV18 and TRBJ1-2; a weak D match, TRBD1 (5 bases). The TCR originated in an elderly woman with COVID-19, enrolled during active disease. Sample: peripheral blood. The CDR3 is CASSPRPGGKILNYGYTF. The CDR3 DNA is TGTGCCAGCTCACCACGGCCGGGGGGTAAAATCCTCAACTATGGCTACACCTTC. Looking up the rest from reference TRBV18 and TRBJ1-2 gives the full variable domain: NAGVMQNPRHLVRRRGQEARLRCSPMKGHSHVYWYRQLPEEGLKFMVYLQKENIIDESGMPKERFSAEFPKEGPSILRIQQVVRGDSAAYFCASSPRPGGKILNYGYTFGSGTRLTVV.